This paragraph covers one TCR beta chain sequence. The antigen is unknown. TCRdb recomputed calls from the RT-PCR reads with MiXCR, one row per CDR3 protein. This sample yields approximately 700,000 distinct CDR3 sequences, of which 15% to 18% are seen a single time; roughly 11% belongs to the top ten. The sample originates from a study of response to subunit inactivated influenza vaccine. General study findings and limits: Only a handful of new T cells, the authors suggested, are recruited with each seasonal influenza vaccination.

The sequenced sample was PBMCs from blood, obtained 11 to 12 days after vaccination. This TCR came from a man in his fifties or sixties who received an inactivated influenza vaccine.

DNA for the CDR3: TGTGCCAGCAGTGGCTCGGGGCGAGGCAATTCACCCCTCCACTTT. This sequence encodes CASSGSGRGNSPLHF. The V call is TRBV6-1, the J call TRBJ1-6; D may be TRBD1 (5 bases). The germline gives CDR1 MNHNS, CDR2 SASEGT. This CDR3 comprises 15 residues. Trimming removed 4 bases from V and 7 bases from J, with 14 bases in between.